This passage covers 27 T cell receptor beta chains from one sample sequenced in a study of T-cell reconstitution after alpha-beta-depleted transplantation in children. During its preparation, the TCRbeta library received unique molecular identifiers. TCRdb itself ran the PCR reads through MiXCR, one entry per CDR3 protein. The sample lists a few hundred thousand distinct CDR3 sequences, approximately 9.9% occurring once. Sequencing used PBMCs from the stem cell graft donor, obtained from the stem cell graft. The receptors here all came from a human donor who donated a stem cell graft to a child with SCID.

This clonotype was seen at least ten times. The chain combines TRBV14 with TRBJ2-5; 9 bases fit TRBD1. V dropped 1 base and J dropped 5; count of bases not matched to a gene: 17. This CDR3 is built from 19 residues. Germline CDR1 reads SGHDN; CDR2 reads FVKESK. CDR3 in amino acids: CASSQARNHHGTGTETQYF. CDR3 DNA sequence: TGTGCCAGCAGCCAAGCAAGAAACCACCACGGGACAGGGACGGAGACCCAGTACTTC.

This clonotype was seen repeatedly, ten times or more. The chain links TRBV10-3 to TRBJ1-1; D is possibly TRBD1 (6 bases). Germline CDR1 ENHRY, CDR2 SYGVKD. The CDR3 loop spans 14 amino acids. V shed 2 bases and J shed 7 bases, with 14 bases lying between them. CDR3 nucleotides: TGTGCCATCAGTGAGCCCCGCAGGGGCGGTGAAGCTTTCTTT. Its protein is CAISEPRRGGEAFF.

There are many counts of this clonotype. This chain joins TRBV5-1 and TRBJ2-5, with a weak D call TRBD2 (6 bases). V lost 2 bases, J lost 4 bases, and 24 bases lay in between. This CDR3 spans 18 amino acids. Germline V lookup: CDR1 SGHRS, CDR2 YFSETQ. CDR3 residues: CASSLASDLAMWGETQYF. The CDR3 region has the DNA TGCGCCAGCAGCTTAGCATCCGACCTAGCGATGTGGGGAGAGACCCAGTACTTC.

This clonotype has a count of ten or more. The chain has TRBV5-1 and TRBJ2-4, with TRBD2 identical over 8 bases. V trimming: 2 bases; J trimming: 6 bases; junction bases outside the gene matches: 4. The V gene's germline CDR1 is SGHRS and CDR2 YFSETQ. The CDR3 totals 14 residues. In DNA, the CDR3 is TGCGCCAGCAGCTTAGCGGGGGCCTCAAACATTCAGTACTTC. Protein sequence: CASSLAGASNIQYF. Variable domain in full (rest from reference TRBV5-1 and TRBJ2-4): KAGVTQTPRYLIKTRGQQVTLSCSPISGHRSVSWYQQTPGQGLQFLFEYFSETQRNKGNFPGRFSGRQFSNSRSEMNVSTLELGDSALYLCASSLAGASNIQYFGAGTRLSVL.

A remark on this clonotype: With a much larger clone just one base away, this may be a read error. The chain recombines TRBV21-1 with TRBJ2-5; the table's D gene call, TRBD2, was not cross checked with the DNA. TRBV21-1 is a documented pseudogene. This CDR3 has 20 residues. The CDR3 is CASSKAGVRASQYIAETQYF. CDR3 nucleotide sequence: TGTGCCAGCAGCAAAGCTGGAGTCAGGGCCAGTCAATACATCGCAGAGACCCAGTACTTC.

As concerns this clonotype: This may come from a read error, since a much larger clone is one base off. The CDR3 bases are TGCGTCAGCAGCGGGGAGAGTGAGCAGTTCTTC. It yields the protein CVSSGESEQFF. The V gene is TRBV5-1, the J gene TRBJ2-1; TRBD2 matches at 7 bases. The germline gives CDR1 SGHRS, CDR2 YFSETQ. This CDR3 has 11 amino acids.

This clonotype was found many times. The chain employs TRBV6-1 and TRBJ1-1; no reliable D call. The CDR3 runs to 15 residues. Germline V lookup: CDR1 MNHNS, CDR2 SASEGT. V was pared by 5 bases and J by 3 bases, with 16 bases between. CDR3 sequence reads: CASSRNHSPHTEAFF. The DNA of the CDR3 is TGTGCCAGCAGTCGGAATCATTCCCCCCACACTGAAGCTTTCTTT.

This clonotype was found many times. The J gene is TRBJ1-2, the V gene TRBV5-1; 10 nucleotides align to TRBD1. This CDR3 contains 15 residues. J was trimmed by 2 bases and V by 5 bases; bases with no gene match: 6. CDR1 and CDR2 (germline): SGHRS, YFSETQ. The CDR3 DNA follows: TGCGCCAGCAGGGACGACAGGGGGCGAAACTATGGCTACACCTTC. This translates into CASRDDRGRNYGYTF.

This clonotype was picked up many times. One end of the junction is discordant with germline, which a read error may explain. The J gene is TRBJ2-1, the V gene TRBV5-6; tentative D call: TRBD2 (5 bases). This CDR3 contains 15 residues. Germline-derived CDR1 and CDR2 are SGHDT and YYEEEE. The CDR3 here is CASSLAGVGINEQFF. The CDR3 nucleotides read TGTGCCAGCAGTTTGGCCGGGGTGGGCATTAATGAGCAGTTCTTC.

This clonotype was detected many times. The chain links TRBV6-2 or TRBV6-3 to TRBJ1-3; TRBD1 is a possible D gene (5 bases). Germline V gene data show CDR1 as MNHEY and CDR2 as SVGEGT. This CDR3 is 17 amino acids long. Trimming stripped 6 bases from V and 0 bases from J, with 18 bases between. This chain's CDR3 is CASSPLGGFYSGNTIYF. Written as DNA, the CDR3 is TGTGCCAGCAGCCCACTTGGGGGATTCTACTCTGGAAACACCATATATTTT.

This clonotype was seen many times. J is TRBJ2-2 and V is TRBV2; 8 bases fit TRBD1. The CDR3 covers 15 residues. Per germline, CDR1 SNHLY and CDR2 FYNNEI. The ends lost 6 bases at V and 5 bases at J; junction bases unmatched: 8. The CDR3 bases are TGTGCCAGCAGCCACGGGACAGGCGGAACCGGGGAGCTGTTTTTT. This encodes CASSHGTGGTGELFF.

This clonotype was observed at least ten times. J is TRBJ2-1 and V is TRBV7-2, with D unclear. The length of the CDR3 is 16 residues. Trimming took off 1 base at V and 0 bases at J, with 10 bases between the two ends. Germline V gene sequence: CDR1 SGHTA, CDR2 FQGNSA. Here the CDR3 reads CASSLVGPGSYNEQFF. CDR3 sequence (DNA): TGTGCCAGCAGCTTAGTGGGTCCAGGCTCCTACAATGAGCAGTTCTTC.

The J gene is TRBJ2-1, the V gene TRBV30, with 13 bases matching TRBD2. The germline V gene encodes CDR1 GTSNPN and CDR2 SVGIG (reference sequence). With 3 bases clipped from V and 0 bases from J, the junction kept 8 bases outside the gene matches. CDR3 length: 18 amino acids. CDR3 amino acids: CAWSGRTSGGFSYNEQFF. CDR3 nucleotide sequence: TGTGCCTGGAGCGGGCGGACTAGCGGGGGATTCTCCTACAATGAGCAGTTCTTC.

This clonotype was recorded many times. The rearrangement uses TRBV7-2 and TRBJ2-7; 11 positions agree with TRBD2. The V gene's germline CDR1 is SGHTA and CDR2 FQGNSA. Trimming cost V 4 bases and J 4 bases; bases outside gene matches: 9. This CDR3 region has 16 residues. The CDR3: CASSSFSGGAWYEQYF. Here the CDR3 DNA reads TGTGCCAGCAGCTCTTTTAGCGGGGGGGCCTGGTACGAGCAGTACTTC.

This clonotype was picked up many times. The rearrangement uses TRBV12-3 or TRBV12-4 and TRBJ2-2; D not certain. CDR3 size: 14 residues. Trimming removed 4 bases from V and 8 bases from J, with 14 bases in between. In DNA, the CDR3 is TGTGCCAGCAGTTCGACGACCCGCCCAGGGGAGCTGTTTTTT. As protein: CASSSTTRPGELFF.

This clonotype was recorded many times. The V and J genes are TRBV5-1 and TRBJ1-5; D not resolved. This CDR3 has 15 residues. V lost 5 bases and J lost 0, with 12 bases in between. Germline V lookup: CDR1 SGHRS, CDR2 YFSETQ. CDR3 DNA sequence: TGCGCCAGCAGACTCTGCAAGAATAGCAATCAGCCCCAGCATTTT. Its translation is CASRLCKNSNQPQHF.

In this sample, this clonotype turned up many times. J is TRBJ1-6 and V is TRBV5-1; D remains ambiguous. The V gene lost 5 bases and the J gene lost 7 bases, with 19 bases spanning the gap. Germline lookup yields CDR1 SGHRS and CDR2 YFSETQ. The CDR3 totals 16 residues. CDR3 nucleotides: TGCGCCAGCAGACCTCCGGACGCATCTTTCAATTCACCCCTCCACTTT. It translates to CASRPPDASFNSPLHF.

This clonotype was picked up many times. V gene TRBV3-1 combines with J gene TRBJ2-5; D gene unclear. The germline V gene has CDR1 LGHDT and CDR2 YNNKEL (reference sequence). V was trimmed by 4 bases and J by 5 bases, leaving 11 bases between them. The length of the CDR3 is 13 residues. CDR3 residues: CASSPLEGETQYF. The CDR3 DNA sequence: TGTGCCAGCAGCCCGTTAGAAGGGGAGACCCAGTACTTC.

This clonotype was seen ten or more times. CDR3 loop: CASSSLLAGKDTGELFF. CDR3 nucleotide sequence: TGTGCCAGCAGCTCCTTACTAGCGGGGAAAGACACCGGGGAGCTGTTTTTT. J is TRBJ2-2 and V is TRBV7-9; 10 bases are shared with TRBD2. Germline V CDR1 and CDR2: SEHNR, FQNEAQ (reference sequence). The CDR3 consists of 17 residues. The V segment lost 4 bases and the J segment 3 bases; nucleotides outside the gene matches: 8.

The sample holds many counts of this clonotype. The CDR3 nucleotides read TGCAGCGTTGAAGCCGGACAGGGGAATAATGAAAAACTGTTTTTT. Protein sequence: CSVEAGQGNNEKLFF. V is TRBV29-1 and J is TRBJ1-4; 9 bases agree with TRBD1. This CDR3 spans 15 amino acids. Germline V lookup: CDR1 SQVTM, CDR2 ANQGSEA. V trimming: 1 base; J trimming: 4 bases; junction bases outside the gene matches: 4. Filled out from reference TRBV29-1 and TRBJ1-4, the complete variable domain reads SAVISQKPSRDICQRGTSLTIQCQVDSQVTMMFWYRQQPGQSLTLIATANQGSEATYESGFVIDKFPISRPNLTFSTLTVSNMSPEDSSIYLCSVEAGQGNNEKLFFGSGTQLSVL.

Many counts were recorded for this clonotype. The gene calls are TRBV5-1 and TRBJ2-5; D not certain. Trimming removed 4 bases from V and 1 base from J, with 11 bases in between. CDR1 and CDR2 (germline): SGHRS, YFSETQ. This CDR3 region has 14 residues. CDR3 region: CASSRTGFQETQYF. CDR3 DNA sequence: TGCGCCAGCAGCCGTACCGGCTTCCAAGAGACCCAGTACTTC.

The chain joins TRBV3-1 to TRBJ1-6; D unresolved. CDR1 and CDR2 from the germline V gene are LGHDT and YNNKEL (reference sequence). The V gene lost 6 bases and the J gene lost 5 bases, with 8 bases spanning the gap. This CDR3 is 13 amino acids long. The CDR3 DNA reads TGTGCCAGCAGTAAGCTCCATAATTCACCCCTCCACTTT. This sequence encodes CASSKLHNSPLHF.

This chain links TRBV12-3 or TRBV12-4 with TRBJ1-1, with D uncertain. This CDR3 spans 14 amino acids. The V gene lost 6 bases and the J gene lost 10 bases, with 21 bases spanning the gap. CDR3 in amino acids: CASSPGMAANVAFF. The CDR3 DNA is TGTGCCAGCAGCCCTGGAATGGCAGCCAACGTAGCTTTCTTT.

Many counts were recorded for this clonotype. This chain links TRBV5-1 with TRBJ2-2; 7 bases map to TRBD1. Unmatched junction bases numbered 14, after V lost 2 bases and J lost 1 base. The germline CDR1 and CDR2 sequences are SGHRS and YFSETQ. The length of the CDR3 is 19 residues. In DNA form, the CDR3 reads TGCGCCAGCAGCTTTCCCTCTACCCGGGACAGAAAGAACACCGGGGAGCTGTTTTTT. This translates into CASSFPSTRDRKNTGELFF.

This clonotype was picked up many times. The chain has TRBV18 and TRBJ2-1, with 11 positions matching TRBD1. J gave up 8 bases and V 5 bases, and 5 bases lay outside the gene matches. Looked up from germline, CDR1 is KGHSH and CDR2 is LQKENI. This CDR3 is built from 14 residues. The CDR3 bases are TGTGCCAGCTCAACCGGGACAGGGGGGGATGAGCAGTTCTTC. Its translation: CASSTGTGGDEQFF.

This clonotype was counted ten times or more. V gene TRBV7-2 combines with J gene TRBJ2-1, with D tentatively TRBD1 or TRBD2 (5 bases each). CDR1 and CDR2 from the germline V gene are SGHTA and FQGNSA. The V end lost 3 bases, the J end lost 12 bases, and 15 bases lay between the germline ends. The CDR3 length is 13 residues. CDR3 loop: CASSLQLWDGQFF. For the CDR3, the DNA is TGTGCCAGCAGCTTGCAGCTTTGGGACGGGCAGTTCTTC.

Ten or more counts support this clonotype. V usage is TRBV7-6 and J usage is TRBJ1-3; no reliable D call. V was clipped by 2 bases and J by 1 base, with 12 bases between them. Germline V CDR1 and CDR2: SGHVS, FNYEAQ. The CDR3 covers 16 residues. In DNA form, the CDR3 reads TGTGCCAGCAGCTTATCCTCTTCAACTTCTGGAAACACCATATATTTT. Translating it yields CASSLSSSTSGNTIYF.